This T cell receptor (beta chain) was captured by sequencing in a study of PD-1 blockade in classical Hodgkin lymphoma (dated by TCRdb to 2020 to 2021). Notes on the research overall: Nivolumab dosing was 3 mg/kg intravenously every 2 weeks, continuing until either disease progression or unacceptable toxicity. A peripheral blood immune signature of response to PD-1 blockade in classical Hodgkin lymphoma was defined using TCR beta sequencing and CyTOF. Paper-wide results and their limitations: CD4+ but not CD8+ TCR diversity rose significantly by C4D1 (p=0.0027 vs p=0.16), most apparent in complete responders (p=0.02). Among trial patients, those achieving complete response had baseline diversity similar to that of newly diagnosed patients, while diversity was significantly lower in partial responders and progressors. The study was restricted to a single clinical trial cohort, and the causes of repertoire differences, possibly disease activity or prior therapy, were left undefined. Baseline TCR diversity was reported to be lower in newly diagnosed patients than in healthy donors and to be lower still in relapsed/refractory patients. Diversity was lower in patients who began nivolumab less than 1 year after ASCT, so these patients were left out of later analyses to avoid confounding by immune reconstitution.

The time point label, read with the paper, signifies: cycle 1 day 1 (C1D1), immediately before nivolumab initiation. Every trial patient had relapsed after autologous stem cell transplantation, and cohorts A, B and C differed in prior brentuximab vedotin exposure. The trial cohort comprised 56 patients with relapsed/refractory classical Hodgkin lymphoma whose best overall responses were complete response, partial response or progressive disease. Trial patients were treated with single-agent nivolumab in the multi-cohort phase II CheckMate 205 trial. Best overall response was determined by an independent review committee according to the 2007 International Working Group response criteria. Trial PBMCs were obtained immediately prior to nivolumab initiation (C1D1) and on therapy at cycle 2 day 1 and cycle 4 day 1. Peripheral blood was collected in 8 mL Vacutainer Cell Preparation Tubes, from which PBMCs were isolated by centrifugation and then cryopreserved.

V is trimmed back by 4 bases and J by 2 bases, and the junction contains 14 bases that no gene match accounts for. The CDR3, cysteine through phenylalanine, is 18 amino acids long. Only the CDR3 region is kept as DNA, spanning 54 bases read in frame from base 1. CDR1 and CDR2 are read off the germline V gene as SGHRS and YFSETQ. The Qiagen DNeasy kit was used to extract genomic DNA from unsorted PBMCs and from the negatively selected CD4+ and CD8+ fractions. Amplification of TCR beta CDR3 regions was done by immunoSEQ multiplex PCR with primers that anneal to V and J segments. A synthetic immune receptor repertoire was used to minimize amplification bias, and any residual bias was removed computationally once sequencing was done. The original methods were these. Repertoire diversity was quantified as the Shannon entropy index using custom Python scripts. Unsorted, CD4+ and CD8+ repertoires were analyzed separately, except in combined analyses where CD4+ and CD8+ sequences were merged in silico. A clone counted as expanded when the clone's frequency after treatment rose at least 2-fold relative to C1D1, and clones undetected at baseline were given a pseudocount of 0.5. Clones with 0 or 1 copy at C1D1 were classified as singleton clones, and clones with 2 or more copies were classified as non-singleton clones. Clones expanded in unsorted samples were labelled as CD4+, CD8+ or unknown by matching protein sequences in sorted samples from the same patient. Diversity changes from C1D1 to C4D1 were tested in paired samples using Wilcoxon tests. The table comes from immuneACCESS by way of TCRdb, which keeps in-frame sequences with V and J called. Part of the clones is missing from these tables; in studies checked, under half for an unresolved V gene and the rest for unknown reasons. The V and J calls and clone size were taken over from that table, and D and trimming were inferred from the DNA. In all, the sample holds tens of thousands of clones, and around 89% of those were seen once. The biggest ten clones account for approximately 15% of the sample.

With respect to this clone: Its antigen remains undetermined. Base qualities are missing; no much larger clone stands one base away.

The sample here was peripheral blood mononuclear cells (PBMCs), taken at baseline. The sequence is built from TRBV5-1 and TRBJ2-7, and TRBD1 matches 11 of the central bases. The receptor was derived from a human donor with classical Hodgkin lymphoma. The CDR3 protein sequence reads: CASSQAGTGGSRTYEQYF. Here is the DNA: TGCGCCAGCAGCCAAGCCGGGACAGGGGGAAGTCGGACCTACGAGCAGTACTTC.